The clone carrying this T cell receptor (beta chain) was seen a few times. The antigen remains unidentified. The CDR3 contains 13 residues. From germline, CDR1 is MNHNS and CDR2 SASEGT. V was pared by 4 bases and J by 6 bases, with 5 bases of the junction left unmatched. Sorting produced populations that all topped 98% purity. These data are taken from a study of beta chain features in type 1 diabetes. Whole-study results and caveats: Insertions at VDJ junctions were less frequent in type 1 diabetes patients. These patients also deleted more nucleotides at the same junctions. Here, the possible influence of HLA type (on TCRB rearrangement) remained unresolved.

As every portion of the isolated RNA was reverse transcribed, the sequencing read expressed TCRB transcripts. Assay: immunoSEQ multiplex PCR; the TCRdb copy retains only in-frame clones and omits some. The sample yields 300,000 or so clones, 6.5% to 10% seen once. The chain has TRBV6-1 and TRBJ1-2; 7 bases are shared with TRBD1. This TCR was recovered from a woman under 30 in good health. The sample taken for sequencing was central memory CD4+ T cells from blood. CDR3 nucleotides: TGTGCCAGCAGTGGGACAGGCTGGAATGGCTACACCTTC. This encodes CASSGTGWNGYTF.